One sample yielded the 31 T cell receptor beta chains listed below, sequenced in a study of cytomegalovirus exposure and HLA in healthy donors. Primers for the PCR totalled 60 Vbeta and 13 Jbeta. Assay used: immunoSEQ multiplex PCR; TCRdb lists only in-frame clones, some missing. Of about 150,000 clones listed, 60% to 80% are singletons. Sequencing used PBMCs. These receptors all come from a male donor in good health and CMV-seronegative.

V usage is TRBV4-3 and J usage is TRBJ1-4, with a tentative D call TRBD1 (6 bases). V shed 2 bases and J shed 4 bases, with 20 bases lying between them. This CDR3 contains 18 residues. Germline V lookup: CDR1 LGHNA, CDR2 YSLEER. CDR3 DNA: TGCGCCAGCAGCCAAAATCTCAGGGGAGAGGGGTTTAATGAAAAACTGTTTTTT. It translates to CASSQNLRGEGFNEKLFF.

This chain joins TRBV27 and TRBJ1-1, with D maybe TRBD1 (6 bases). The CDR3 is 13 amino acids. Between the trimmed V and J ends, which lost 3 bases and 7 bases, there was a span of 12 bases. The germline V gene encodes CDR1 MNHEY and CDR2 SMNVEV (reference sequence). In DNA form, the CDR3 reads TGTGCCAGCAGTTTGGGCAGGGGAGATGAAGCTTTCTTT. Its protein is CASSLGRGDEAFF.

The rearrangement joins TRBV4-1 to TRBJ2-7, with D possibly being TRBD1 (6 bases). Germline loops: CDR1 MGHRA, CDR2 YSYEKL. The CDR3 extends over 15 amino acids. V gave up 4 bases and J gave up 0 bases, with 13 bases separating them. CDR3 in amino acids: CASSPTGALSYEQYF. The CDR3 DNA reads TGCGCCAGCAGCCCGACAGGTGCCCTCTCCTACGAGCAGTACTTC.

The chain links TRBV27 to TRBJ2-1; D may be TRBD1 (6 bases). CDR3 length equals 20 residues. With 7 bases removed from V and 5 bases from J, the gap between germline ends came to 33 bases. Germline assignment: CDR1 MNHEY and CDR2 SMNVEV (reference sequence). CDR3 residues: CASTSQPAVRRGWGDNEQFF. CDR3 nucleotide sequence: TGTGCCAGCACCTCCCAGCCCGCGGTCCGCAGGGGATGGGGAGACAATGAGCAGTTCTTC.

This chain connects TRBV18 to TRBJ1-2; the D gene is possibly TRBD1 (5 bases). The CDR3 spans 14 residues. CDR1 and CDR2 (germline): KGHSH, LQKENI. V dropped 3 bases and J dropped 8 bases, with 16 bases sitting between them. The DNA of the CDR3 is TGTGCCAGCTCACCCCTCTCCAGGGAGGGCGGCTACACCTTC. This codes for CASSPLSREGGYTF.

This clone was observed a few times. The V and J genes are TRBV5-1 and TRBJ1-3, with a possible D match to TRBD1 (6 bases). The CDR3 spans 14 residues. V gave up 4 bases and J gave up 0 bases, with 8 bases separating them. The germline CDR1 and CDR2 sequences are SGHRS and YFSETQ. The CDR3: CASSTGSSGNTIYF. The CDR3 bases are TGCGCCAGCAGCACAGGGTCCTCTGGAAACACCATATATTTT.

The chain is built from TRBV6-5 and TRBJ2-2; TRBD2 might be the D (6 bases). There are 14 residues in the CDR3. Trimming left V 4 bases short and J 7 bases short, with 13 bases between. CDR1 is MNHEY, CDR2 SVGAGI, per germline. CDR3 loop: CASSLQKGGGELFF. The DNA for the CDR3 is TGTGCCAGCAGTTTACAAAAGGGAGGCGGGGAGCTGTTTTTT.

The CDR3 coding sequence is TGTGCCAGCAGCGTAGGATCCTCGGTTAGCTACGAGCAGTACTTC. Amino acid sequence: CASSVGSSVSYEQYF. This rearrangement joins TRBV9 to TRBJ2-7; unclear D gene. CDR3 length: 15 residues. Germline V gene data show CDR1 as SGDLS and CDR2 as YYNGEE. Trimming removed 0 bases at V and 3 bases at J, with 13 bases between.

This rearrangement joins TRBV30 to TRBJ2-4; 13 bases agree with TRBD2. This CDR3 contains 15 residues. Germline CDR1 is GTSNPN and CDR2 is SVGIG (reference sequence). The V segment lost 6 bases and the J segment 0 bases; nucleotides outside the gene matches: 2. CDR3 residues: CACGTSGVAKNIQYF. The CDR3 bases are TGTGCCTGCGGGACTAGCGGGGTAGCCAAAAACATTCAGTACTTC.

The chain combines TRBV4-3 with TRBJ1-2, with D uncertain. This CDR3 spans 15 amino acids. Germline values: CDR1 LGHNA, CDR2 YSLEER. V was cut by 0 bases and J by 1 base, with 9 bases left in between. The CDR3 is CASSQDLAVNYGYTF. The DNA of the CDR3 is TGCGCCAGCAGCCAAGATCTGGCAGTTAACTATGGCTACACCTTC.

CDR3 nucleotides: TGCAGCGTTTCGACGGGCTATGGCTACACCTTC. It yields the protein CSVSTGYGYTF. V gene TRBV29-1 combines with J gene TRBJ1-2; D remains unclear. The CDR3 covers 11 residues. Germline V lookup: CDR1 SQVTM, CDR2 ANQGSEA. Trimming removed 5 bases from V and 4 bases from J, with 8 bases in between.

CDR3 sequence reads: CASSQGNTGELFF. CDR3 nucleotides: TGTGCCAGCAGCCAGGGAAACACCGGGGAGCTGTTTTTT. The chain uses TRBV6-4 and TRBJ2-2, with a tentative D call TRBD1 (5 bases). The CDR3 runs to 13 residues. The V end was cut by 6 bases, the J end by 2 bases, with 7 bases between. The germline CDR1 and CDR2 sequences are MRHNA and SNTAGT.

The CDR3 here is CASSQDFFGFPSGGCEQFF. For the CDR3, the DNA is TGCGCCAGCAGCCAAGATTTTTTCGGGTTTCCTAGCGGGGGGTGCGAGCAGTTCTTC. V and J are TRBV4-3 and TRBJ2-1; 11 nucleotides line up with TRBD2. CDR1 is LGHNA, CDR2 YSLEER, per germline. The CDR3 extends over 19 amino acids. The ends lost 0 bases at V and 10 bases at J; junction bases unmatched: 17.

In DNA form, the CDR3 reads TGTGCCAGCAGCCTCAGCGGGCCCTGGAATACGCAGTATTTT. It translates to CASSLSGPWNTQYF. J is TRBJ2-3 and V is TRBV7-9, with D perhaps matching TRBD2 (6 bases). V lost 5 bases and J lost 7, with 16 bases in between. CDR1 and CDR2 from the germline V gene are SEHNR and FQNEAQ (reference sequence). The CDR3 is 14 amino acids.

The chain couples TRBV6-4 to TRBJ2-2; 7 bases are a match to TRBD2. Germline V gives CDR1 MRHNA, CDR2 SNTAGT. The CDR3 spans 14 residues. J gave up 5 bases and V 9 bases, and 9 bases lay outside the gene matches. CDR3 nucleotide sequence: TGTGCCAGTTCCCGGGAGGCCCCGACCGGGGAGCTGTTTTTT. Translation: CASSREAPTGELFF.

This clone was counted only a few times. The chain recombines TRBV11-3 with TRBJ2-5; TRBD1 agrees at 8 bases. The length of the CDR3 is 16 residues. CDR1 and CDR2 (germline): SGHNT, YENEEA. Germline trimming cut 5 bases from V and 4 bases from J; bases unmatched to any gene: 12. The CDR3 coding sequence is TGTGCCAGCAGCACCTCGACAGGGGCGTTAGTAGAGACCCAGTACTTC. Protein sequence: CASSTSTGALVETQYF.

This clone was recorded a few times. The chain's CDR3 is CASRTGQWDTGELFF. The CDR3 DNA follows: TGTGCCAGCAGGACAGGCCAGTGGGACACCGGGGAGCTGTTTTTT. The chain is built from TRBV6-1 and TRBJ2-2, with TRBD1 as a possible D gene (6 bases). The V gene lost 6 bases and the J gene lost 3 bases, with 14 bases spanning the gap. Germline CDR1 reads MNHNS; CDR2 reads SASEGT. The CDR3 has 15 residues.

This chain links TRBV5-1 with TRBJ1-2; D not certain. CDR3 size: 14 residues. Germline CDR1 SGHRS, CDR2 YFSETQ. Between the trimmed V and J ends, which lost 0 bases and 6 bases, there was a span of 12 bases. CDR3 bases: TGCGCCAGCAGCTTGGCCGGTCAGCTAGATGGCTACACCTTC. Amino acids: CASSLAGQLDGYTF.

V is TRBV5-4 and J is TRBJ2-5; D unresolved. V was clipped by 4 bases and J by 1 base, with 11 bases between them. Germline assignment: CDR1 SGHNT and CDR2 YYREEE (reference sequence). The CDR3 has 14 residues. The CDR3 sequence: CASSPALGQETQYF. The CDR3 region has the DNA TGTGCCAGCAGCCCGGCGCTAGGCCAAGAGACCCAGTACTTC.

CDR3 coding DNA: TGTGCCAGCAGCGTAGCTTGGGACAGCGGAGCCGAGCAGTACTTC. It encodes CASSVAWDSGAEQYF. The chain couples TRBV9 to TRBJ2-7, with 7 positions matching TRBD1. Germline V gives CDR1 SGDLS, CDR2 YYNGEE. The CDR3 covers 15 residues. J gave up 6 bases and V 0 bases, and 9 bases lay outside the gene matches.

The J gene is TRBJ1-3, the V gene TRBV5-6; D not resolved. This CDR3 contains 15 residues. V was cut by 4 bases and J by 0 bases, with 11 bases left in between. CDR1 and CDR2 from the germline V gene are SGHDT and YYEEEE. CDR3 bases: TGTGCCAGCAGCGTGAGATCCACCTCTGGAAACACCATATATTTT. This translates into CASSVRSTSGNTIYF.

The rearrangement links TRBV30 to TRBJ1-1, with 10 bases matching TRBD1. The length of the CDR3 is 12 residues. V was clipped by 7 bases and J by 4 bases; unmatched bases: 3. CDR1 is GTSNPN and CDR2 is SVGIG in the germline V gene (reference sequence). The CDR3 DNA sequence: TGTGCCTACGGACAGGGGGGCACTGAAGCTTTCTTT. This translates into CAYGQGGTEAFF.

The chain uses TRBV6-5 and TRBJ1-2, with TRBD1 identical over 9 bases. Trimming at V came to 6 bases and at J to 8 bases, leaving 10 bases not matched to a gene. The CDR3 sequence is 14 residues long. From germline, CDR1 is MNHEY and CDR2 SVGAGI. CDR3 coding DNA: TGTGCCAGCAGCCCCGGGACAGGGCCGGGAGGCTACACCTTC. Translated: CASSPGTGPGGYTF.

This clone was found a few times. The chain carries TRBV7-9 and TRBJ1-3; TRBD1 agrees at 7 bases. In germline, CDR1 is SEHNR, CDR2 FQNEAQ (reference sequence). The CDR3 totals 16 residues. Losses at the gene ends were 5 bases for V and 0 bases for J; bases not matched to a gene: 7. The CDR3 coding sequence is TGTGCCAGCAGCCCAGACCGACAGGGCTCTGGAAACACCATATATTTT. This codes for CASSPDRQGSGNTIYF.

The chain's CDR3 is CSVAAQGTEAFF. The CDR3, as DNA: TGCAGCGTTGCGGCCCAGGGCACTGAAGCTTTCTTT. V is TRBV29-1 and J is TRBJ1-1; possible D gene TRBD1, 5 bases. The CDR3 has 12 amino acids. Germline CDR1 and CDR2: SQVTM and ANQGSEA. V lost 4 bases to trimming and J lost 4 bases, with 10 bases between them.

This chain links TRBV19 with TRBJ1-2; D ambiguous. V gave up 4 bases and J gave up 4 bases, with 10 bases separating them. Germline V lookup: CDR1 LNHDA, CDR2 SQIVND (reference sequence). The CDR3 spans 13 residues. The CDR3 loop reads CASSRGQGYGYTF. DNA of the CDR3: TGTGCCAGTAGTAGAGGCCAAGGCTATGGCTACACCTTC.

Here the CDR3 reads CASSLEEYGYTF. The CDR3 DNA follows: TGTGCCAGCAGCTTGGAGGAGTATGGCTACACCTTC. This rearrangement joins TRBV5-6 to TRBJ1-2, with D unresolved. The ends were cut back, 0 bases at V and 5 bases at J, with 5 bases in the middle. Germline V CDR1 and CDR2: SGHDT, YYEEEE. The CDR3 is made up of 12 amino acids.

This rearrangement joins TRBV7-3 to TRBJ1-1; TRBD1 matches 10 bases. The germline CDR1 and CDR2 sequences are SGHTA and FQGTGA. The CDR3 is 13 amino acids. V trimming: 6 bases; J trimming: 3 bases; junction bases outside the gene matches: 1. Written as DNA, the CDR3 is TGTGCCAGCAGAGGGACAGGGGACACTGAAGCTTTCTTT. Encoded protein: CASRGTGDTEAFF.

This clone was seen more than once but under ten times. The chain is built from TRBV7-2 and TRBJ2-7, with a possible D match to TRBD2 (5 bases). Looked up from germline, CDR1 is SGHTA and CDR2 is FQGNSA. CDR3 length: 15 amino acids. Trimming shortened V by 4 bases and J by 0 bases, and 13 bases separated the two germline ends. The CDR3 spells CASSSEDSLSYEQYF. CDR3 bases: TGTGCCAGCAGCTCCGAGGACTCCCTCTCCTACGAGCAGTACTTC.

The chain combines TRBV6-1 with TRBJ2-6, with a weak D call TRBD1 (6 bases). The CDR3 totals 15 residues. The V gene lost 4 bases and the J gene lost 0 bases, with 7 bases spanning the gap. In germline, CDR1 is MNHNS, CDR2 SASEGT. The CDR3 loop reads CASSGRGSGANVLTF. Here the CDR3 DNA reads TGTGCCAGCAGTGGCAGGGGCTCTGGGGCCAACGTCCTGACTTTC.

This chain joins TRBV6-1 and TRBJ1-6, with 8 bases aligning to TRBD1. The CDR3 is 16 amino acids. Germline CDR1 and CDR2: MNHNS and SASEGT. The V gene end was trimmed by 4 bases and the J gene end by 5 bases; junction bases not matched to a gene: 7. CDR3 coding DNA: TGTGCCAGCAGTGGTTCCCGGACAGGGAATAATTCACCCCTCCACTTT. Translation gives CASSGSRTGNNSPLHF.